The 25 T cell receptor beta chains below all came from one sample that was sequenced in a study of Graves' ophthalmopathy and Graves' hyperthyroidism. The authors amplified TCR beta CDR3 regions from RNA transcripts. An opening RT-PCR round employed HTBI primers and preceded a second-round multiplex PCR. TCRdb reprocessed the multiplex PCR reads with MiXCR, giving one entry per CDR3 protein. The sample has 45,000 to 60,000 distinct CDR3 sequences; approximately 45% are singletons. Sequencing was performed on peripheral blood. The receptors shown here come from an adult woman with Graves' ophthalmopathy.

This clonotype has at least ten counts. The V and J genes are TRBV12-3 or TRBV12-4 and TRBJ1-1; D unclear. The CDR3 runs 13 residues. V lost 3 bases and J 5 bases, leaving 10 bases between the germline ends. CDR3 in DNA: TGTGCCAGCAGTTTTAAAAGGGCGACTGAAGCTTTCTTT. It is translated as CASSFKRATEAFF.

As concerns this clonotype: This sequence may be a read error, since a much larger clone differs from it by one base. The rearrangement uses TRBV28 and TRBJ1-1, with a tentative D call TRBD1 (6 bases). This CDR3 comprises 15 residues. Germline assignment: CDR1 MDHEN and CDR2 SYDVKM. CDR3 nucleotide sequence: TGTGCCAGCACCCCCGAGACAGGACGTTACACTGAAGCTTCCTTT. Translation: CASTPETGRYTEASF. Together with reference TRBV28 and TRBJ1-1, the CDR3 gives the full variable domain: DVKVTQSSRYLVKRTGEKVFLECVQDMDHENMFWYRQDPGLGLRLIYFSYDVKMKEKGDIPEGYSVSREKKERFSLILESASTNQTSMYLCASTPETGRYTEASFGQGTRLTVV.

This clonotype was seen just once. Given a much more abundant clone one base away, this may be a read error. This chain uses TRBV6-1 with TRBJ2-2; 9 bases map to TRBD1. CDR1 and CDR2 (germline): MNHNS, SASEGT. The CDR3 extends over 16 amino acids. This CDR3 reads CAGSVPGTGFGGELFF. The CDR3 bases are TGTGCCGGCAGTGTTCCCGGGACAGGGTTTGGCGGGGAGCTGTTTTTT.

Points on this clonotype: The CDR3 ends on some other residue instead of the conserved phenylalanine or tryptophan, so this is likely a read error. V and J are TRBV4-2 and TRBJ2-7; D could derive from TRBD1 or TRBD2 (5 bases each). Trimming stripped 4 bases from V and 0 bases from J, with 7 bases between. Germline CDR1 LGHNA, CDR2 YNFKEQ. The CDR3 sequence is 13 residues long. This CDR3 reads CASSRDASYEQYC. CDR3 nucleotide sequence: TGTGCCAGCAGCCGGGACGCCTCCTACGAGCAGTACTGC.

Ten or more counts support this clonotype. CDR3 DNA: TGCCGTTGGGGGGGTCTGACAGATACGCAGTATTTT. It specifies CRWGGLTDTQYF. The gene calls are TRBV20-1 and TRBJ2-3; 7 bases align to TRBD2. Germline CDR1 and CDR2: DFQATT and SNEGSKA (reference sequence). The CDR3 runs to 12 residues.

In this sample, this clonotype turned up once. This rearrangement joins TRBV29-1 to TRBJ1-2, with 10 bases fitting TRBD1. Germline assignment: CDR1 SQVTM and CDR2 ANQGSEA. CDR3 size: 13 residues. J gave up 8 bases and V 7 bases, and 10 bases lay outside the gene matches. CDR3 residues: CSAGDRGIGGYTF. The CDR3 DNA is TGCAGCGCAGGGGACAGGGGAATCGGGGGCTACACCTTC.

This clonotype came up many times. V and J are TRBV19 and TRBJ2-2; 7 bases agree with TRBD2. This CDR3 comprises 16 residues. Germline CDR1 reads LNHDA; CDR2 reads SQIVND (reference sequence). The V and J ends lost 8 bases and 3 bases, in that order; junction bases with no gene match: 12. DNA for the CDR3: TGTGCCAGTTCCCCGGGCGCGGGAGAAGACACCGGGGAGCTGTTTTTT. This sequence encodes CASSPGAGEDTGELFF. Supplemented by reference TRBV19 and TRBJ2-2, the full variable domain reads DGGITQSPKYLFRKEGQNVTLSCEQNLNHDAMYWYRQDPGQGLRLIYYSQIVNDFQKGDIAEGYSVSREKKESFPLTVTSAQKNPTAFYLCASSPGAGEDTGELFFGEGSRLTVL.

Regarding this clonotype: A much larger clone differs from this one at a single base, so this may be a read error. The V gene is TRBV27, the J gene TRBJ2-7; TRBD2 agrees at 11 bases. V shed 6 bases, J shed 5 bases, and the junction held 12 bases outside the gene matches. The CDR3 has 16 residues. CDR1 is MNHEY and CDR2 is SMNVEV in the germline V gene (reference sequence). The CDR3 is CASRTVAGGRHDEQYF. The DNA of the CDR3 is TGTGCCAGCAGAACGGTAGCGGGAGGGAGGCACGACGAGCAGTACTTC.

A note on this clonotype: Possible read error: a much larger clone is one base away. CDR3 in amino acids: CASRQAVRQGWPNTGELFF. The CDR3 DNA reads TGCGCCAGCAGGCAAGCGGTCAGACAGGGCTGGCCGAACACCGGGGAGCTGTTTTTT. V and J are TRBV4-1 and TRBJ2-2; TRBD1 aligns across 7 bases. The CDR3 is 19 amino acids. Germline CDR1 and CDR2: MGHRA and YSYEKL.

Turning to this clonotype: Likely a read error: the CDR3 ends without its conserved phenylalanine or tryptophan. This rearrangement joins TRBV6-4 to TRBJ2-7; 10 bases match TRBD2. This CDR3 has 16 amino acids. The germline V gene has CDR1 MRHNA and CDR2 SNTAGT. Trimming cost V 0 bases and J 1 base; bases outside gene matches: 3. CDR3 sequence reads: CASSDSSGRTSYEQYC. CDR3 DNA sequence: TGTGCCAGCAGTGACTCTAGCGGGAGGACGTCCTACGAGCAGTACTGC.

Remarks on this clonotype: The conserved phenylalanine or tryptophan normally closing the CDR3 is absent here, so this likely arose from a read error. No DNA is shown, since the ends of the CDR3 on it are uncertain; the CDR3 is the one TCRdb lists. The J gene is TRBJ2-4, the V gene TRBV7-2; TRBD1 is the table's D call and was not checked against the DNA. Germline assignment: CDR1 SGHTA and CDR2 FQGNSA. A total of 15 residues make up the CDR3, ends included. CDR3 residues: CASSFGAPAKNIRYL.

About this clonotype: Just one base apart from a much larger clone, this may be a read error. This rearrangement joins TRBV6-1 to TRBJ2-7; the match to TRBD2 covers 7 bases. V was clipped by 4 bases and J by 3 bases; unmatched bases: 15. The CDR3 has 17 amino acids. Per the germline V gene, CDR1 is MNHNS and CDR2 is SASEGT. CDR3: CASSVSLTGGEDYEQYF. In nucleotides, the CDR3 is TGTGCCAGCAGTGTCTCTCTGACGGGGGGTGAGGACTACGAGCAGTACTTC.

There are a few counts of this clonotype. A much larger clone sits a single nucleotide away, making a read error possible. CDR3 residues: CASSVTSMGLARNTGELFF. CDR3 DNA sequence: TGTGCCAGCAGCGTTACCTCTATGGGGCTAGCAAGGAACACCGGGGAGCTGTTTTTT. This chain joins TRBV13 and TRBJ2-2; D is possibly TRBD1 or TRBD2 (5 bases each). In germline, CDR1 is PRHDT, CDR2 FYEKMQ (reference sequence). This CDR3 spans 19 amino acids. Trimming removed 5 bases at V and 1 base at J, with 23 bases between.

V gene TRBV10-2 combines with J gene TRBJ2-3; a weak D match, TRBD1 (6 bases). CDR1 is WSHSY and CDR2 is SAAADI in the germline V gene. With 2 bases removed from V and 3 bases from J, the gap between germline ends came to 12 bases. The CDR3 runs 15 residues. The DNA for the CDR3 is TGCGCCAGCAGTGAGGCGGGTCAGGGGACAGATACGCAGTATTTT. Encoded protein: CASSEAGQGTDTQYF.

This clonotype was detected once. The chain employs TRBV9 and TRBJ1-2; D not certain. Trimming took off 0 bases at V and 0 bases at J, with 9 bases between the two ends. The CDR3 extends over 15 amino acids. CDR1 and CDR2 from the germline V gene are SGDLS and YYNGEE. The CDR3 bases are TGTGCCAGCAGCGTAGCCCTAGCGGCTAACTATGGCTACACCTTC. Amino acids: CASSVALAANYGYTF.

In regard to this clonotype: The junction does not match germline at one end; this may be a read error. The chain is built from TRBV7-2 and TRBJ2-1; maybe TRBD2 (6 bases). This CDR3 has 13 residues. Germline CDR1 reads SGHTA; CDR2 reads FQGNSA. CDR3 nucleotide sequence: TGTGCCGGCAGCTTGGGACTGAACAATGAGCAGTTCTTC. It specifies CAGSLGLNNEQFF. The full variable domain, in which reference TRBV7-2 and TRBJ2-1 provide the parts outside the CDR3, is GAGVSQSPSNKVTEKGKDVELRCDPISGHTALYWYRQSLGQGLEFLIYFQGNSAPDKSGLPSDRFSAERTGGSVSTLTIQRTQQEDSAVYLCAGSLGLNNEQFFGPGTRLTVL.

The V call is TRBV7-8, the J call TRBJ2-3; TRBD1 aligns across 8 bases. The germline CDR1 and CDR2 sequences are SGHVS and FQNEAQ. Trimming cost V 2 bases and J 4 bases; bases outside gene matches: 2. The CDR3 is made up of 14 amino acids. The CDR3 sequence: CASSLLQGADTQYF. CDR3 nucleotides: TGTGCCAGCAGCTTACTACAGGGGGCAGATACGCAGTATTTT.

The table lists this clonotype with many counts. The chain carries TRBV7-2 and TRBJ1-5, with D hard to call. Trimming left V 3 bases short and J 5 bases short, with 17 bases between. The CDR3 length is 16 residues. Germline CDR1 reads SGHTA; CDR2 reads FQGNSA. CDR3 DNA: TGTGCCAGCAGCTTCTTGGTGGGCGCGGGCGATCAGCCCCAGCATTTT. Protein: CASSFLVGAGDQPQHF.

This clonotype was picked up many times. This chain uses TRBV6-2 or TRBV6-3 with TRBJ2-3; 8 nucleotides align to TRBD2. Looked up from germline, CDR1 is MNHEY and CDR2 is SVGEGT. The J segment lost 2 bases and the V segment lost 0 bases, leaving 10 bases of the junction unmatched. The CDR3 length is 18 residues. The CDR3 DNA is TGTGCCAGCAGTTACTCGATTTTCGGGACTAGGTTCACAGATACGCAGTATTTT. Translation gives CASSYSIFGTRFTDTQYF.

In this sample, this clonotype turned up many times. The V call is TRBV9, the J call TRBJ2-7; 9 bases are a match to TRBD1. Germline V gene lookup returns CDR1 SGDLS and CDR2 YYNGEE. The CDR3 runs 16 residues. Trimming took 3 bases from V and 4 from J; bases not matched to a gene: 11. The CDR3 DNA reads TGTGCCAGCAGCGAGGGATCCGGGACAGGGATATACGAGCAGTACTTC. Encoded protein: CASSEGSGTGIYEQYF.

In its sample, this clonotype was seen many times. The V gene is TRBV6-6, the J gene TRBJ1-3; tentatively, D is TRBD1 (5 bases). V lost 7 bases and J lost 0, with 10 bases in between. Looked up from germline, CDR1 is MNHNY and CDR2 is SVGAGI (reference sequence). The CDR3 has 14 residues. CDR3 region: CASIGGTSGNTIYF. The DNA of the CDR3 is TGTGCCAGCATCGGCGGGACCTCTGGAAACACCATATATTTT.

This clonotype was seen repeatedly, ten times or more. The junction departs from the called germline gene at one end, perhaps through a read error. The V call is TRBV7-7, the J call TRBJ2-2, with TRBD2 matching 9 bases. CDR1 and CDR2 from the germline V gene are SSHAT and FNYEAQ (reference sequence). This CDR3 has 15 residues. The CDR3 protein is CASSPMSGRSGELFF. The CDR3 nucleotides are TGTGCTAGCAGCCCGATGAGCGGGAGGTCCGGGGAGCTGTTTTTT.

The rearrangement uses TRBV29-1 and TRBJ2-1; 7 bases map to TRBD2. This CDR3 has 14 amino acids. Per germline, CDR1 SQVTM and CDR2 ANQGSEA. V lost 5 bases and J lost 4; bases outside the gene matches: 8. The DNA for the CDR3 is TGCAGCGTTAGGCCCCCAGCGGGATACAATGAGCAGTTCTTC. As protein: CSVRPPAGYNEQFF.

Ten or more counts support this clonotype. The chain is built from TRBV20-1 and TRBJ2-3; 13 nucleotides line up with TRBD2. Germline CDR1 and CDR2: DFQATT and SNEGSKA (reference sequence). The CDR3 spans 15 residues. Trimming cost V 2 bases and J 7 bases; bases outside gene matches: 6. As DNA, the CDR3 is TGCAGTGCTAGATCCGGGACTAGCGGGACAAATACGCAGTATTTT. It is translated as CSARSGTSGTNTQYF.

This clonotype was seen ten or more times. V usage is TRBV7-9 and J usage is TRBJ1-4; TRBD1 might be the D (6 bases). CDR3 length: 16 amino acids. V was clipped by 6 bases and J by 8 bases, with 22 bases between them. CDR1 and CDR2 from the germline V gene are SEHNR and FQNEAQ (reference sequence). The CDR3: CASRPEDSRRLEKLFF. CDR3 bases: TGTGCCAGCAGGCCGGAGGACAGCCGGCGGTTGGAAAAACTGTTTTTT.